This T cell receptor (beta chain) stems from a study of control samples from healthy donors and cancer patients. TCRdb's copy holds only in-frame clones and misses some; the assay was immunoSEQ multiplex PCR. This table has over 85,000 clones, around 90% appearing once. This CDR3 is 19 amino acids long. Losses at the gene ends were 2 bases for V and 3 bases for J; bases not matched to a gene: 8. Germline CDR1 is SGHDN and CDR2 is FVKESK. Sequenced material: PBMCs. The receptor was isolated from a woman in her 50s with colorectal cancer. V usage is TRBV14 and J usage is TRBJ2-6, with 12 bases matching TRBD1. CDR3 sequence: CASSQNSGQGAGGANVLTF. CDR3 DNA sequence: TGTGCCAGCAGCCAAAACTCGGGACAGGGGGCTGGTGGGGCCAACGTCCTGACTTTC.